This T cell receptor (beta chain) was obtained from a study of shared clonotypes between healthy human individuals. General observations from the study: Sequencing depth was expected to affect clonotype sharing among donors. Sharing across four donors was seen in roughly 5% of naive CD4 clonotypes.

Worth noting for this clone: Its specificity is unknown.

Across several immunoSEQ plates, the genomic DNA of each subset was split evenly. The assay was immunoSEQ multiplex PCR, and TCRdb's table has in-frame clones only and misses some. The sample lists around 700,000 clones; more than 70% were seen once. CDR3 length: 15 residues. The donor cohort consisted entirely of Caucasian adults residing in Nashville, Tennessee. The J gene is TRBJ2-7, the V gene TRBV21-1; whether TRBD1, the table's D call, matches the DNA was not checked. TRBV21-1 is a pseudogene locus. The sequence derives from a woman aged 25-40 years in good health. Sequenced: memory CD4+ T cells sorted from blood. Subset specified: CD45RA-negative fraction. The CDR3 DNA reads TGTGCCAGCAGCAAAACAGGGGGGGATCAGTACGAGCAGTACTTC. Translation: CASSKTGGDQYEQYF.